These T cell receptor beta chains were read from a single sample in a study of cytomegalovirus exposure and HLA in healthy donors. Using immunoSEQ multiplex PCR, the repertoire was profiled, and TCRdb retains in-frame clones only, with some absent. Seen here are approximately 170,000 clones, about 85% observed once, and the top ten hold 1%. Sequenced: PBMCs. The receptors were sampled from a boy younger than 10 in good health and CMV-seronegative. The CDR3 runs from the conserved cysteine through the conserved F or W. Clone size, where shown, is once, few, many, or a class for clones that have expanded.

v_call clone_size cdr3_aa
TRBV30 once CAWSVPAGTYEQYF
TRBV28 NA CASSYILAGSYNEQFF
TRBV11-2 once CASSFIQGSNYGYTF
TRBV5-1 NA CASSKTGSTDTQYF
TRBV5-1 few CASSQTGLDGSYNEQFF
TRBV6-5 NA CASSYGPPDEQFF
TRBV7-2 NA CASSQNRGQNSPLHF
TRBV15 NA CATSSRGLTRDEQFF
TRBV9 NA CASSVGGGTGEQYF
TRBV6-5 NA CASSPPGGLETQYF
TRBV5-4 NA CASSLAGGQYNEQFF
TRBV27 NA CASSLSLNLYQETQYF
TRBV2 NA CASRPSGEYPSTDTQYF
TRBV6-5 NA CASRRDRGLTEAFF
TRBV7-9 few CASSFFTARVGRVGETQYF
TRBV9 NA CASSPQLAGLPRPTDTQYF
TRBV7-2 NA CASSLRTSVPGELFF
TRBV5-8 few CASSPRLGLRAFF
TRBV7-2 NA CASSRPGSELYEQYF
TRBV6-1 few CASSMSGGVYNEQFF
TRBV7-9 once CASSFGQGWAFF
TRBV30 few CAWSGGTQETQYF
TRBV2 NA CASRDYLGGYF
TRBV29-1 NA CSVGPGQGGAEAFF
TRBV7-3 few CASSLAGDRYNEQFF
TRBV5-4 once CASSFGPGQGHQPQHF
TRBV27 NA CATQGPIHPYGYTF
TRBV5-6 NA CASNSWGGENIQYF
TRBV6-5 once CASSWTGRTEAFF
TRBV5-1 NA CASSLQGRETQYF
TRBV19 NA CASSAQGLYNEQFF
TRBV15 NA CATSREFPFGSTGELFF
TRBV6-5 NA CASSPRRAQETQYF
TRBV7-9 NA CASSPGGVVPYGYTF
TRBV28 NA CASSFPGVWGPETQYF
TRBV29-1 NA CSVGGQLSSYNEQFF
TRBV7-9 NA CSSSLTPPGTANTGELFF
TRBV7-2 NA CASSVPGTANYEQYF
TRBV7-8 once CASSLATGGQGFGYEQYF
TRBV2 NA CASQTYNEQFF
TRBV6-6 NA CASSVQGSSYNEQFF
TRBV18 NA CASSPGTAGNQPQHF
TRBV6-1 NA CASSGGDRGSYNEQFF
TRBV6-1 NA CASNHALETQYF
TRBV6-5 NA CASRNKGAGYTF